This T cell receptor (beta chain) was recovered during a study of response to subunit inactivated influenza vaccine. Deletions cut 2 bases from V and 2 bases from J, with 16 bases between. The CDR3 spans 16 residues. Per the germline V gene, CDR1 is MNHEY and CDR2 is SVGEGT. As to this clonotype: Its antigen remains unidentified.

Whole-study findings and limits: There was a suggestion from the authors that each seasonal influenza vaccination recruits few new T cells.

Using its own MiXCR run on the RT-PCR reads, TCRdb lists one record per CDR3 protein. The table has over 150,000 distinct CDR3 sequences, roughly 10% seen once. Sequenced material: non-naive T cells sorted from PBMCs, taken roughly 47 days after vaccination. The J gene is TRBJ2-7, the V gene TRBV6-2 or TRBV6-3; tentative D call: TRBD2 (6 bases). This TCR came from a middle-aged man who received an inactivated influenza vaccine. CDR3 in amino acids: CASSYRQAGMTYEQYF. The CDR3 nucleotides are TGTGCCAGCAGTTACCGACAAGCGGGTATGACCTACGAGCAGTACTTC.